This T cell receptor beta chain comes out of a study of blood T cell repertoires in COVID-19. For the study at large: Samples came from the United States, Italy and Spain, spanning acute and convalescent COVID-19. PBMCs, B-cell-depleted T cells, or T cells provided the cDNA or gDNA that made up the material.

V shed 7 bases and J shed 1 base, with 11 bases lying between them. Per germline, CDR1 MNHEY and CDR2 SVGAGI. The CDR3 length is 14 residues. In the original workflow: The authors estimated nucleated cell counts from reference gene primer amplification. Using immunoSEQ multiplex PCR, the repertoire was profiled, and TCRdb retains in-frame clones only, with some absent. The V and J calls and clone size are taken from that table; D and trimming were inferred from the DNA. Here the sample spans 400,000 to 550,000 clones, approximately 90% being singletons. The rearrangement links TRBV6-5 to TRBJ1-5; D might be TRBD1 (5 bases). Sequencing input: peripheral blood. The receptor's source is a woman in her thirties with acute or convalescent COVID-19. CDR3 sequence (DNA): TGTGCCAGCAAGCCCCAGGGAAGCAATCAGCCCCAGCATTTT. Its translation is CASKPQGSNQPQHF.